Below are 31 T cell receptor beta chains sequenced from a single sample in a study of T-cell reconstitution after alpha-beta-depleted transplantation in children. The authors prepared the TCRbeta library with unique molecular identifiers. TCRdb processed the PCR reads anew with MiXCR; each CDR3 protein has one entry. The data contain a few thousand distinct CDR3 sequences, about an eighth of them singletons. Sequenced here: PBMCs, mostly from graft donor cells, sampled 360 days after TCRalphabeta/CD19-depleted stem cell transplant. All receptors derive from a patient aged 2-15 years who had a stem cell transplant for inherited bone marrow failure, so the T cells may come from the graft donor.

There are many counts of this clonotype. This chain connects TRBV7-6 to TRBJ2-1; possibly TRBD2 for D (5 bases). The CDR3 runs 17 residues. The germline CDR1 and CDR2 sequences are SGHVS and FNYEAQ. V was trimmed by 0 bases and J by 9 bases, leaving 21 bases between them. The CDR3 here is CASSLAVRGPAGGEQFF. CDR3 DNA sequence: TGTGCCAGCAGCTTAGCAGTAAGAGGGCCCGCAGGAGGTGAGCAGTTCTTC.

This clonotype rates as medium-sized. This chain connects TRBV20-1 to TRBJ2-5; D could derive from TRBD1 or TRBD2 (5 bases each). Trimming took off 3 bases at V and 3 bases at J, with 14 bases between the two ends. Germline-derived CDR1 and CDR2 are DFQATT and SNEGSKA (reference sequence). This CDR3 comprises 14 residues. CDR3 region: CSASRTRGEETQYF. The CDR3 DNA follows: TGCAGTGCTAGCCGGACAAGGGGAGAAGAGACCCAGTACTTC.

This clonotype has a count of ten or more. The rearrangement joins TRBV5-4 to TRBJ1-6; tentatively, D is TRBD1 (5 bases). CDR3 length: 14 amino acids. Germline loops: CDR1 SGHNT, CDR2 YYREEE (reference sequence). Trimming took off 0 bases at V and 10 bases at J, with 11 bases between the two ends. The CDR3 spells CASSLGGWGSPLHF. CDR3 nucleotides: TGTGCCAGCAGCTTGGGGGGGTGGGGATCACCCCTCCACTTT.

This clonotype was seen ten or more times. The chain links TRBV5-1 to TRBJ2-2, with 7 bases fitting TRBD1. Germline loops: CDR1 SGHRS, CDR2 YFSETQ. Trimming took 2 bases from V and 7 from J; bases not matched to a gene: 8. The CDR3 runs 15 residues. The CDR3 DNA sequence: TGCGCCAGCAGCTTATCCAGGGGGTCTGGCGGGGAGCTGTTTTTT. Amino acids: CASSLSRGSGGELFF.

This clonotype was recorded many times. This sequence joins TRBV20-1 and TRBJ2-1; 11 bases are shared with TRBD2. Per germline, CDR1 DFQATT and CDR2 SNEGSKA (reference sequence). J was trimmed by 8 bases and V by 3 bases; bases with no gene match: 6. CDR3 length equals 14 residues. The CDR3 DNA reads as TGCAGTGCTAGTCGGCTAGCGGGGGGCGATGAGCAGTTCTTC. It encodes CSASRLAGGDEQFF.

This clonotype was counted at least ten times. V gene TRBV7-9 combines with J gene TRBJ2-5; D is unclear. The CDR3 loop spans 11 amino acids. Germline assignment: CDR1 SEHNR and CDR2 FQNEAQ (reference sequence). Trimming pared 1 base from V and 4 bases from J, leaving 1 base between. The CDR3 DNA follows: TGTGCCAGCAGCTTAGTAGAGACCCAGTACTTC. This translates into CASSLVETQYF. The whole variable domain, filled in from reference TRBV7-9 and TRBJ2-5, reads DTGVSQNPRHKITKRGQNVTFRCDPISEHNRLYWYRQTLGQGPEFLTYFQNEAQLEKSRLLSDRFSAERPKGSFSTLEIQRTEQGDSAMYLCASSLVETQYFGPGTRLLVL.

This clonotype was recorded at least ten times. The chain employs TRBV7-2 and TRBJ2-3; D remains ambiguous. Trimming left V 5 bases short and J 2 bases short, with 8 bases between. The CDR3 runs to 13 residues. Per the germline V gene, CDR1 is SGHTA and CDR2 is FQGNSA. CDR3 DNA sequence: TGTGCCAGCAGCGAAACATTCACAGATACGCAGTATTTT. This sequence encodes CASSETFTDTQYF.

This clonotype is medium-sized in the sample. The V and J genes are TRBV28 and TRBJ2-7, with 9 nucleotides matching TRBD2. The V gene end was trimmed by 2 bases and the J gene end by 7 bases; junction bases not matched to a gene: 6. The CDR3 extends over 14 amino acids. CDR1 is MDHEN and CDR2 is SYDVKM in the germline V gene. This CDR3 reads CASSLAGGPEEQYF. The CDR3 DNA sequence: TGTGCCAGCAGTTTAGCGGGAGGGCCAGAAGAGCAGTACTTC. The variable domain in full, with the rest retrieved from reference TRBV28 and TRBJ2-7, is DVKVTQSSRYLVKRTGEKVFLECVQDMDHENMFWYRQDPGLGLRLIYFSYDVKMKEKGDIPEGYSVSREKKERFSLILESASTNQTSMYLCASSLAGGPEEQYFGPGTRLTVT.

There are many counts of this clonotype. The rearrangement uses TRBV19 and TRBJ1-1; D is uncertain. CDR1 LNHDA and CDR2 SQIVND come from the germline V gene (reference sequence). V was clipped by 3 bases and J by 6 bases, with 14 bases between them. The CDR3 has 14 amino acids. The DNA for the CDR3 is TGTGCCAGTAGTATTGGCGGTATTTGGGCTGAAGCTTTCTTT. Translated: CASSIGGIWAEAFF.

This clonotype was seen repeatedly, ten times or more. The V gene is TRBV7-9, the J gene TRBJ2-7; either TRBD1 or TRBD2 may fit D (5 bases each). Trimming removed 5 bases at V and 1 base at J, with 15 bases between. The CDR3 runs 15 residues. Germline CDR1 reads SEHNR; CDR2 reads FQNEAQ (reference sequence). The CDR3 DNA follows: TGTGCCAGCAGCCCAGGGTGGGGGAGTTCCTACGAGCAGTACTTC. This gives the protein CASSPGWGSSYEQYF.

This clonotype was counted many times. J is TRBJ1-3 and V is TRBV9; no definite D call. CDR1 and CDR2 from the germline V gene are SGDLS and YYNGEE. The CDR3 extends over 15 amino acids. The V and J ends lost 3 bases and 0 bases respectively, with 10 bases between them. The CDR3, as DNA: TGTGCCAGCAGCGCCACGGCTTACTCTGGAAACACCATATATTTT. Translated: CASSATAYSGNTIYF.

This clonotype is termed medium-sized. J is TRBJ2-7 and V is TRBV7-9; D perhaps matches TRBD1 (6 bases). CDR1 is SEHNR, CDR2 FQNEAQ, per germline (reference sequence). The CDR3 loop spans 13 amino acids. The V and J ends lost 5 bases and 4 bases respectively, with 12 bases between them. In DNA, the CDR3 is TGTGCCAGCAGCCAGGGGTTCTTATACGAGCAGTACTTC. It is translated as CASSQGFLYEQYF. Variable domain in full (rest from reference TRBV7-9 and TRBJ2-7): DTGVSQNPRHKITKRGQNVTFRCDPISEHNRLYWYRQTLGQGPEFLTYFQNEAQLEKSRLLSDRFSAERPKGSFSTLEIQRTEQGDSAMYLCASSQGFLYEQYFGPGTRLTVT.

This clonotype was seen many times. This chain connects TRBV6-5 to TRBJ1-6, with 9 bases fitting TRBD1. This CDR3 spans 14 amino acids. Germline V gene sequence: CDR1 MNHEY, CDR2 SVGAGI. J gave up 8 bases and V 6 bases, and 5 bases lay outside the gene matches. CDR3 bases: TGTGCCAGCAGAGGACAGGGGTATCATTCACCCCTCCACTTT. It specifies CASRGQGYHSPLHF.

A remark on this clonotype: A junction boundary mismatches the germline segment, possibly from a read error. The chain links TRBV20-1 to TRBJ2-7, with 7 bases identical to TRBD2. CDR1 and CDR2 from the germline V gene are DFQATT and SNEGSKA (reference sequence). CDR3 size: 12 residues. The CDR3 reads CSATQGGEGPYF. The CDR3 DNA sequence: TGCAGTGCTACTCAGGGAGGGGAGGGGCCGTATTTC.

This clonotype was seen many times. The V and J genes are TRBV10-2 and TRBJ1-6, with no clear D. Germline CDR1 reads WSHSY; CDR2 reads SAAADI. V lost 4 bases, J lost 0 bases, and 7 bases lay in between. The CDR3 extends over 15 amino acids. As DNA, the CDR3 is TGCGCCAGCAGTGGGAGGGCCTCCTATAATTCACCCCTCCACTTT. This gives the protein CASSGRASYNSPLHF.

This clonotype was seen many times. This chain uses TRBV2 with TRBJ1-1, with D perhaps TRBD1 (6 bases). Germline V gives CDR1 SNHLY, CDR2 FYNNEI. Trimming removed 6 bases at V and 4 bases at J, with 15 bases between. The CDR3 has 14 amino acids. CDR3 loop: CASSQQGWSTEAFF. The CDR3, as DNA: TGTGCCAGCAGCCAGCAGGGGTGGTCCACTGAAGCTTTCTTT. Filled out from reference TRBV2 and TRBJ1-1, the complete variable domain reads EPEVTQTPSHQVTQMGQEVILRCVPISNHLYFYWYRQILGQKVEFLVSFYNNEISEKSEIFDDQFSVERPDGSNFTLKIRSTKLEDSAMYFCASSQQGWSTEAFFGQGTRLTVV.

Relative to its sample, this clonotype is medium-sized. V is TRBV7-9 and J is TRBJ1-1; D ambiguous. This CDR3 contains 14 residues. Germline CDR1 SEHNR, CDR2 FQNEAQ (reference sequence). With 5 bases removed from V and 1 base from J, the gap between germline ends came to 11 bases. As DNA, the CDR3 is TGTGCCAGCAGCCTTCGACACCAGAACACTGAAGCTTTCTTT. Translating it yields CASSLRHQNTEAFF. Based on the CDR3 plus reference TRBV7-9 and TRBJ1-1, the full variable domain is DTGVSQNPRHKITKRGQNVTFRCDPISEHNRLYWYRQTLGQGPEFLTYFQNEAQLEKSRLLSDRFSAERPKGSFSTLEIQRTEQGDSAMYLCASSLRHQNTEAFFGQGTRLTVV.

This clonotype was detected ten times or more. The chain recombines TRBV6-6 with TRBJ2-5, with 12 bases aligning to TRBD2. Trimming at V came to 0 bases and at J to 4 bases, leaving 18 bases not matched to a gene. Germline V lookup: CDR1 MNHNY, CDR2 SVGAGI (reference sequence). The CDR3 extends over 21 amino acids. The CDR3 reads CASSYSPRQATLAGGPETQYF. DNA of the CDR3: TGTGCCAGCAGTTACTCGCCCCGACAGGCGACTCTAGCGGGAGGGCCAGAGACCCAGTACTTC.

This clonotype was seen at least ten times. This chain joins TRBV5-6 and TRBJ1-3, with D uncertain. This CDR3 has 14 residues. Germline CDR1 SGHDT, CDR2 YYEEEE. Between the trimmed V and J ends, which lost 4 bases and 0 bases, there was a span of 8 bases. CDR3 amino acids: CASSVRYSGNTIYF. DNA of the CDR3: TGTGCCAGCAGCGTCCGATACTCTGGAAACACCATATATTTT. Using reference TRBV5-6 and TRBJ1-3 for the parts outside the CDR3, the full variable domain is DAGVTQSPTHLIKTRGQQVTLRCSPKSGHDTVSWYQQALGQGPQFIFQYYEEEERQRGNFPDRFSGHQFPNYSSELNVNALLLGDSALYLCASSVRYSGNTIYFGEGSWLTVV.

V gene TRBV20-1 combines with J gene TRBJ2-1; D is undetermined. Trimming cost V 6 bases and J 4 bases, with 16 bases left between them. The V gene's germline CDR1 is DFQATT and CDR2 SNEGSKA (reference sequence). The CDR3 has 14 amino acids. CDR3 in DNA: TGCAGTGCCGACGGCAGCCAAGGGTACAATGAGCAGTTCTTC. Translating it yields CSADGSQGYNEQFF.

This clonotype was picked up many times. The chain employs TRBV6-2 or TRBV6-3 and TRBJ2-2; TRBD2 matches 14 bases. In germline, CDR1 is MNHEY, CDR2 SVGEGT. The CDR3 has 16 residues. The V and J ends lost 7 bases and 6 bases, in that order; junction bases with no gene match: 7. The CDR3 DNA sequence: TGTGCCAGCACGGGACTAGCGGGAGTTAGGGCCGGGGAGCTGTTTTTT. Translation gives CASTGLAGVRAGELFF.

CDR3 sequence: CAFSSGTSGSRPGTDTQYF. The CDR3 DNA reads TGTGCCTTCAGTTCGGGGACTAGCGGGAGTCGACCCGGCACAGATACGCAGTATTTT. The chain is built from TRBV2 and TRBJ2-3; TRBD2 aligns across 14 bases. Unmatched junction bases numbered 17, after V lost 11 bases and J lost 1 base. This CDR3 contains 19 residues. Per germline, CDR1 SNHLY and CDR2 FYNNEI.

There are many counts of this clonotype. The V call is TRBV27, the J call TRBJ1-2; 7 bases align to TRBD1. J was trimmed by 8 bases and V by 6 bases; bases with no gene match: 12. This CDR3 is built from 14 residues. Germline V gene data show CDR1 as MNHEY and CDR2 as SMNVEV (reference sequence). The CDR3 is CASSQTTGTAGYTF. The CDR3 nucleotides are TGTGCCAGCAGCCAAACGACAGGGACGGCGGGCTACACCTTC.

There are many counts of this clonotype. This chain connects TRBV9 to TRBJ2-1, with TRBD2 matching 12 bases. The CDR3 has 16 residues. V lost 4 bases and J lost 4; bases outside the gene matches: 6. The V gene's germline CDR1 is SGDLS and CDR2 YYNGEE. CDR3 nucleotide sequence: TGTGCCAGCAGCCAAGGACTAGCGGGATGGTACAATGAGCAGTTCTTC. Protein: CASSQGLAGWYNEQFF.

This clonotype was recorded many times. One base away lies a much larger clone, so this may be a sequencing read error. The CDR3 loop is CASSPGGVIEQFF. The CDR3 DNA is TGCGCCAGCAGCCCTGGGGGAGTCATTGAGCAGTTCTTC. The chain carries TRBV5-1 and TRBJ2-1; the D gene could be TRBD1 or TRBD2 (5 bases each). The CDR3 contains 13 residues. V lost 4 bases, J lost 9 bases, and 14 bases lay in between. Germline CDR1 and CDR2: SGHRS and YFSETQ.

Many counts were recorded for this clonotype. This chain's CDR3 is CASSPRGGEAGANVLTF. The CDR3 nucleotides read TGTGCCAGTAGTCCCCGGGGGGGTGAAGCTGGGGCCAACGTCCTGACTTTC. J is TRBJ2-6 and V is TRBV19; 8 bases fit TRBD2. Trimming at V came to 5 bases and at J to 2 bases, leaving 8 bases not matched to a gene. The V gene's germline CDR1 is LNHDA and CDR2 SQIVND (reference sequence). The CDR3 contains 17 residues.

This clonotype was seen repeatedly, ten times or more. The CDR3 sequence is CASSQDGKVGYTF. CDR3 nucleotides: TGCGCCAGCAGCCAAGACGGGAAGGTCGGCTACACCTTC. J is TRBJ1-2 and V is TRBV4-1; D gene ambiguous. Germline-derived CDR1 and CDR2 are MGHRA and YSYEKL. The CDR3 totals 13 residues. The V end lost 0 bases, the J end lost 8 bases, and 10 bases lay between the germline ends.

This clonotype came up many times. The rearrangement links TRBV24-1 to TRBJ1-1, with TRBD1 matching 8 bases. The trim removed 10 bases at V and 7 bases at J, leaving 13 bases unmatched. The CDR3 loop spans 14 amino acids. CDR1 and CDR2 (germline): KGHDR, SFDVKD. The chain's CDR3 is CATASRGQGNEAFF. In nucleotides, the CDR3 is TGTGCCACTGCGAGCCGAGGACAGGGTAATGAAGCTTTCTTT.

In its sample, this clonotype was seen many times. This chain links TRBV5-1 with TRBJ2-7, with 7 bases matching TRBD2. V was clipped by 3 bases and J by 2 bases; unmatched bases: 8. The CDR3 totals 15 residues. Germline-derived CDR1 and CDR2 are SGHRS and YFSETQ. CDR3 loop: CASSWRTRGTYEQYF. CDR3 DNA: TGCGCCAGCAGCTGGAGGACTAGGGGCACCTACGAGCAGTACTTC.

This clonotype came up many times. The chain uses TRBV28 and TRBJ2-5; D not certain. CDR3 length: 11 residues. With 2 bases removed from V and 5 bases from J, the gap between germline ends came to 3 bases. Germline values: CDR1 MDHEN, CDR2 SYDVKM. The chain's CDR3 is CASSLKETQYF. CDR3 nucleotides: TGTGCCAGCAGTTTAAAGGAGACCCAGTACTTC.

There are many counts of this clonotype. This sequence joins TRBV7-9 and TRBJ2-1, with 9 bases aligning to TRBD1. CDR1 is SEHNR and CDR2 is FQNEAQ in the germline V gene (reference sequence). V shed 5 bases, J shed 2 bases, and the junction held 7 bases outside the gene matches. The CDR3 length is 16 residues. CDR3 nucleotide sequence: TGTGCCAGCAGCCCTCTGGGACAGGGAACCTACAATGAGCAGTTCTTC. This gives the protein CASSPLGQGTYNEQFF.